A single sample is the source of the 15 T cell receptor beta chains below, sequenced in a study of blood T cell repertoires in COVID-19. The method was immunoSEQ multiplex PCR; TCRdb's version includes in-frame clones alone and lacks a portion of them. The sample lists around 250,000 clones; nearly 90% were seen once. Sequencing was carried out using peripheral blood. The receptors were sampled from a woman aged 55-75 years with COVID-19, enrolled during active disease.

The sample holds a few counts of this clone. The CDR3, as DNA: TGTGCCAGCAGCTCTCTAGCGGGGACTTACAATGAGCAGTTCTTC. Protein product: CASSSLAGTYNEQFF. This sequence joins TRBV5-6 and TRBJ2-1; 9 nucleotides line up with TRBD2. CDR1 SGHDT and CDR2 YYEEEE come from the germline V gene. CDR3 size: 15 residues. Germline trimming cut 3 bases from V and 4 bases from J; bases unmatched to any gene: 5.

This rearrangement joins TRBV4-1 to TRBJ2-7, with D possibly being TRBD1 (6 bases). Germline CDR1 reads MGHRA; CDR2 reads YSYEKL. Trimming removed 0 bases at V and 3 bases at J, with 9 bases between. This CDR3 has 14 amino acids. Here the CDR3 reads CASSQDTGFYEQYF. The DNA of the CDR3 is TGCGCCAGCAGCCAAGATACAGGGTTCTACGAGCAGTACTTC.

This clone was counted between two and nine times. This chain connects TRBV29-1 to TRBJ1-2; no clear D gene. The CDR3 totals 13 residues. Per the germline V gene, CDR1 is SQVTM and CDR2 is ANQGSEA. Trimming stripped 7 bases from V and 0 bases from J, with 12 bases between. CDR3 sequence reads: CSGLGGANYGYTF. Here the CDR3 DNA reads TGCAGCGGGCTCGGCGGAGCTAACTATGGCTACACCTTC.

This clone was seen a single time. The V and J genes are TRBV11-3 and TRBJ2-7; 7 positions match TRBD1. The length of the CDR3 is 13 residues. CDR1 is SGHNT and CDR2 is YENEEA in the germline V gene. V lost 6 bases to trimming and J lost 3 bases; unmatched junction nucleotides: 5. Here the CDR3 DNA reads TGTGCCAGCAGTGGGACAGCTAACTACGAGCAGTACTTC. Translation: CASSGTANYEQYF.

The chain employs TRBV18 and TRBJ1-1, with TRBD1 matching over 7 bases. Germline CDR1 reads KGHSH; CDR2 reads LQKENI. Trimming removed 4 bases from V and 5 bases from J; junction bases left unmatched: 13. The CDR3 has 16 residues. The DNA of the CDR3 is TGTGCCAGCTCACTACACACCGGACAGGAAAATACTGAAGCTTTCTTT. Its protein product is CASSLHTGQENTEAFF.

V usage is TRBV28 and J usage is TRBJ1-5; 7 bases match TRBD1. Germline CDR1 reads MDHEN; CDR2 reads SYDVKM. V dropped 5 bases and J dropped 5; count of bases not matched to a gene: 15. The CDR3 runs to 17 residues. The CDR3 DNA sequence: TGTGCCAGCAGTATTTTCTACGGACAGGAGGGTGATCAGCCCCAGCATTTT. Its protein product is CASSIFYGQEGDQPQHF.

This sequence joins TRBV14 and TRBJ1-4; D not resolved. The CDR3 has 13 residues. V was pared by 6 bases and J by 5 bases, with 10 bases between. Germline loops: CDR1 SGHDN, CDR2 FVKESK. In DNA form, the CDR3 reads TGTGCCAGCAGTGGGCAGGCAAATGAAAAACTGTTTTTT. Its translation: CASSGQANEKLFF.

V gene TRBV6-2 or TRBV6-3 combines with J gene TRBJ1-6, with 10 nucleotides matching TRBD1. This CDR3 spans 18 amino acids. V trimming: 3 bases; J trimming: 9 bases; junction bases outside the gene matches: 14. Germline lookup yields CDR1 MNHEY and CDR2 SVGEGT. The DNA of the CDR3 is TGTGCCAGCAGTTATGCCCCTCCCTGGGACAGGGGCACTTCACCCCTCCACTTT. Translating gives CASSYAPPWDRGTSPLHF.

The gene calls are TRBV5-5 and TRBJ1-1; D uncertain. Germline V gene sequence: CDR1 SGHKS, CDR2 YYEKEE (reference sequence). This CDR3 comprises 13 residues. V dropped 3 bases and J dropped 3 bases, with 9 bases sitting between them. This CDR3 is CASSWEADTEAFF. In nucleotides, the CDR3 is TGTGCCAGCAGCTGGGAGGCAGACACTGAAGCTTTCTTT. The entire variable domain, with the rest obtained from reference TRBV5-5 and TRBJ1-1, is as follows: DAGVTQSPTHLIKTRGQQVTLRCSPISGHKSVSWYQQVLGQGPQFIFQYYEKEERGRGNFPDRFSARQFPNYSSELNVNALLLGDSALYLCASSWEADTEAFFGQGTRLTVV.

This chain connects TRBV5-6 to TRBJ2-3, with a tentative D call TRBD2 (6 bases). Trimming stripped 2 bases from V and 2 bases from J, with 18 bases between. This CDR3 has 17 amino acids. Germline V gives CDR1 SGHDT, CDR2 YYEEEE. The CDR3 protein is CASSLGAGLVDTDTQYF. In DNA, the CDR3 is TGTGCCAGCAGCTTAGGGGCGGGACTGGTAGACACAGATACGCAGTATTTT. The full variable domain, its missing parts supplied by reference TRBV5-6 and TRBJ2-3, is DAGVTQSPTHLIKTRGQQVTLRCSPKSGHDTVSWYQQALGQGPQFIFQYYEEEERQRGNFPDRFSGHQFPNYSSELNVNALLLGDSALYLCASSLGAGLVDTDTQYFGPGTRLTVL.

V and J are TRBV5-5 and TRBJ2-5; 8 bases line up with TRBD2. From germline, CDR1 is SGHKS and CDR2 YYEKEE (reference sequence). The V gene end was trimmed by 4 bases and the J gene end by 5 bases; junction bases not matched to a gene: 10. The CDR3 contains 15 residues. The CDR3 protein is CASSPGGGAIETQYF. The CDR3 nucleotides are TGTGCCAGCAGCCCCGGGGGGGGAGCAATTGAGACCCAGTACTTC.

In this sample, this clone turned up once. CDR3 loop: CASSVPGTGISYEQYF. The CDR3 DNA is TGTGCCAGCAGCGTCCCCGGGACAGGGATTTCCTACGAGCAGTACTTC. The rearrangement joins TRBV4-2 to TRBJ2-7, with TRBD1 matching over 9 bases. The CDR3 extends over 16 amino acids. Germline lookup yields CDR1 LGHNA and CDR2 YNFKEQ. Trimming cost V 5 bases and J 1 base; bases outside gene matches: 9.

The rearrangement links TRBV19 to TRBJ1-2; D call uncertain. The V gene lost 7 bases and the J gene lost 2 bases, with 11 bases spanning the gap. This CDR3 has 13 residues. From germline, CDR1 is LNHDA and CDR2 SQIVND (reference sequence). CDR3 in DNA: TGTGCCAGTACCTTAACATTGAACTATGGCTACACCTTC. As protein: CASTLTLNYGYTF.

This rearrangement joins TRBV6-2 or TRBV6-3 to TRBJ1-1, with D possibly being TRBD1 (6 bases). Trimming stripped 6 bases from V and 0 bases from J, with 11 bases between. This CDR3 is built from 14 residues. CDR1 is MNHEY, CDR2 SVGEGT, per germline. The CDR3 sequence: CASSRRGLNTEAFF. CDR3 DNA sequence: TGTGCCAGCAGCCGCAGGGGCTTGAACACTGAAGCTTTCTTT.

The chain couples TRBV12-3 or TRBV12-4 to TRBJ1-2; 10 bases line up with TRBD1. This CDR3 comprises 13 residues. Trimming took 6 bases from V and 6 from J; bases not matched to a gene: 4. As DNA, the CDR3 is TGTGCCAGCAGCTCTGACAGGGGGCATGGCTACACCTTC. Its protein is CASSSDRGHGYTF.